This paragraph covers one T cell receptor (beta chain) sequence. What it binds is not known. This sample is drawn from a study of T cell responses to AZD1222 COVID-19 vaccine. Study-wide results and caveats: The breadth and depth of Spike-specific TCRs increased once two AZD1222 doses had been given.

V gave up 6 bases and J gave up 6 bases, with 15 bases separating them. The CDR3 loop spans 13 amino acids. Per germline, CDR1 MDHEN and CDR2 SYDVKM. Here immunoSEQ multiplex PCR was the method, and the copy in TCRdb shows in-frame clones only, minus some. The sample consists of approximately 190,000 clones, more than 75% of them appearing once. The input for sequencing was peripheral blood, taken on day 0 of MenACWY control vaccination. The TCR originated in an adult in good health. The chain joins TRBV28 to TRBJ2-7; no firm D call. The CDR3: CASSPLLDFEQYF. The DNA of the CDR3 is TGTGCCAGCAGCCCCTTGCTGGATTTCGAGCAGTACTTC.